A single sample is the source of the 26 T cell receptor beta chains below, sequenced in a study of T cell responses to AZD1222 COVID-19 vaccine. Clones were sequenced by immunoSEQ multiplex PCR, and TCRdb holds only the in-frame ones, with some missing. The table has approximately 82,000 clones, 70% to 90% seen once. Sequences were derived from peripheral blood, sampled on day 0 of AZD1222 vaccination. The receptors were gathered from an adult in good health.

The gene calls are TRBV4-2 and TRBJ2-6, with 7 bases fitting TRBD1. The CDR3 sequence is 18 residues long. V lost 1 base to trimming and J lost 0 bases; unmatched junction nucleotides: 6. Germline CDR1 LGHNA, CDR2 YNFKEQ. DNA of the CDR3: TGTGCCAGCAGCCAAGTATTCGGGGACAGCTCTGGGGCCAACGTCCTGACTTTC. It yields the protein CASSQVFGDSSGANVLTF.

The chain links TRBV5-8 to TRBJ1-3, with a tentative D call TRBD1 (5 bases). This CDR3 spans 15 amino acids. V lost 3 bases to trimming and J lost 2 bases, with 12 bases between them. CDR1 SGHTS and CDR2 YDEGEE come from the germline V gene. The CDR3 protein is CASSSEGLPGNTIYF. CDR3 nucleotide sequence: TGTGCCAGCAGCTCCGAGGGACTGCCTGGAAACACCATATATTTT.

This rearrangement joins TRBV2 to TRBJ2-2; D perhaps matches TRBD2 (5 bases). From germline, CDR1 is SNHLY and CDR2 FYNNEI. Trimming stripped 2 bases from V and 2 bases from J, with 9 bases between. The CDR3 consists of 15 residues. CDR3 coding DNA: TGTGCCAGCAGTGAATGGCGGGTTAACACCGGGGAGCTGTTTTTT. Protein: CASSEWRVNTGELFF.

The chain uses TRBV6-2 or TRBV6-3 and TRBJ2-7; TRBD1 matches at 10 bases. From germline, CDR1 is MNHEY and CDR2 SVGEGT. This CDR3 has 16 residues. J gave up 3 bases and V 5 bases, and 10 bases lay outside the gene matches. The CDR3 loop is CASSNAGTGVFYEQYF. The DNA for the CDR3 is TGTGCCAGCAGTAACGCCGGGACAGGGGTATTCTACGAGCAGTACTTC.

The chain uses TRBV6-5 and TRBJ1-2; D ambiguous. CDR3 length: 13 amino acids. V lost 6 bases and J lost 2, with 10 bases in between. Germline V gene data show CDR1 as MNHEY and CDR2 as SVGAGI. In nucleotides, the CDR3 is TGTGCCAGCAGCCCGGGAGAGAACTATGGCTACACCTTC. Translated: CASSPGENYGYTF.

The chain carries TRBV5-6 and TRBJ2-7, with D maybe TRBD1 (7 bases). Trimming left V 4 bases short and J 8 bases short, with 19 bases between. The germline CDR1 and CDR2 sequences are SGHDT and YYEEEE. The CDR3 spans 14 residues. CDR3 sequence reads: CASSLRGAMNKQYF. In nucleotides, the CDR3 is TGTGCCAGCAGCCTCAGGGGGGCAATGAATAAGCAGTACTTC. Combining the CDR3 with reference TRBV5-6 and TRBJ2-7 gives the whole variable domain DAGVTQSPTHLIKTRGQQVTLRCSPKSGHDTVSWYQQALGQGPQFIFQYYEEEERQRGNFPDRFSGHQFPNYSSELNVNALLLGDSALYLCASSLRGAMNKQYFGPGTRLTVT.

The chain carries TRBV12-3 or TRBV12-4 and TRBJ1-2; D is unresolved. Trimming took off 5 bases at V and 3 bases at J, with 10 bases between the two ends. The CDR3 is made up of 13 amino acids. The CDR3 spells CASSLTPYYGYTF. As DNA, the CDR3 is TGTGCCAGCAGTCTTACACCCTACTATGGCTACACCTTC.

This chain joins TRBV7-6 and TRBJ2-7; D possibly uses TRBD1 or TRBD2 (5 bases each). V lost 0 bases and J 2 bases, leaving 14 bases between the germline ends. This CDR3 has 16 amino acids. CDR1 SGHVS and CDR2 FNYEAQ come from the germline V gene. The CDR3 region has the DNA TGTGCCAGCAGCTTAGCCGGAAACGGGGCCACCTACGAGCAGTACTTC. It yields the protein CASSLAGNGATYEQYF.

The J gene is TRBJ1-4, the V gene TRBV5-1; unclear D gene. The CDR3 has 15 residues. Germline V gives CDR1 SGHRS, CDR2 YFSETQ. Trimming stripped 4 bases from V and 0 bases from J, with 10 bases between. The CDR3 sequence: CASSARTATNEKLFF. CDR3 nucleotide sequence: TGCGCCAGCAGCGCACGGACGGCAACTAATGAAAAACTGTTTTTT. Full variable domain (missing parts from reference TRBV5-1 and TRBJ1-4): KAGVTQTPRYLIKTRGQQVTLSCSPISGHRSVSWYQQTPGQGLQFLFEYFSETQRNKGNFPGRFSGRQFSNSRSEMNVSTLELGDSALYLCASSARTATNEKLFFGSGTQLSVL.

The table lists this clone with a few counts. The CDR3 is CASSRGMGLSYEQYF. The CDR3 nucleotides are TGTGCCAGCAGCCGGGGAATGGGCCTATCCTACGAGCAGTACTTC. The gene calls are TRBV5-4 and TRBJ2-7, with TRBD2 as a possible D gene (5 bases). Germline V gives CDR1 SGHNT, CDR2 YYREEE (reference sequence). The V end was cut by 4 bases, the J end by 1 base, with 15 bases between. The CDR3 totals 15 residues.

The chain recombines TRBV6-5 with TRBJ1-1, with D hard to call. Per the germline V gene, CDR1 is MNHEY and CDR2 is SVGAGI. V was trimmed by 0 bases and J by 2 bases, leaving 10 bases between them. CDR3 size: 15 residues. CDR3 sequence reads: CASSYSISFNTEAFF. DNA for the CDR3: TGTGCCAGCAGTTACTCGATTTCGTTCAACACTGAAGCTTTCTTT.

The rearrangement links TRBV2 to TRBJ2-7, with D perhaps matching TRBD1 (6 bases). Trimming pared 5 bases from V and 2 bases from J, leaving 28 bases between. Germline CDR1 SNHLY, CDR2 FYNNEI. The CDR3 spans 19 residues. CDR3 sequence: CASSPTDSFRTAQTYEQYF. The DNA of the CDR3 is TGTGCCAGCAGTCCCACGGACAGTTTCCGAACTGCACAAACCTACGAGCAGTACTTC.

The V gene is TRBV7-2, the J gene TRBJ1-2, with 8 bases lining up with TRBD1. Germline V CDR1 and CDR2: SGHTA, FQGNSA. The J segment lost 8 bases and the V segment lost 1 base, leaving 9 bases of the junction unmatched. CDR3 length: 15 amino acids. The CDR3: CASSLGVGRGLGYTF. CDR3 DNA: TGTGCCAGCAGCTTAGGCGTAGGCAGGGGGCTCGGCTACACCTTC.

The chain has TRBV5-1 and TRBJ1-4; D is perhaps TRBD1 (5 bases). V was cut by 4 bases and J by 6 bases, with 19 bases left in between. The CDR3 is 16 amino acids. Germline V gene lookup returns CDR1 SGHRS and CDR2 YFSETQ. In DNA, the CDR3 is TGCGCCAGCAGCCCGGAGGCGGGTCAGGGCTATGAAAAACTGTTTTTT. Residues: CASSPEAGQGYEKLFF.

The J gene is TRBJ2-1, the V gene TRBV29-1, with 7 positions matching TRBD2. Germline trimming cut 5 bases from V and 1 base from J; bases unmatched to any gene: 2. CDR3 length: 13 residues. CDR1 is SQVTM, CDR2 ANQGSEA, per germline. CDR3 sequence reads: CSVMRGSYNEQFF. For the CDR3, the DNA is TGCAGCGTTATGCGGGGGTCCTACAATGAGCAGTTCTTC.

The rearrangement joins TRBV9 to TRBJ2-5; 9 bases align to TRBD1. Germline values: CDR1 SGDLS, CDR2 YYNGEE. The CDR3 spans 13 residues. Trimming at V came to 7 bases and at J to 5 bases, leaving 6 bases not matched to a gene. Written as DNA, the CDR3 is TGTGCCAGCGGGTTGACAGGGGGGGAGACCCAGTACTTC. Translated, it gives CASGLTGGETQYF.

This clone was seen once. This chain links TRBV19 with TRBJ2-2; TRBD1 agrees at 10 bases. V lost 1 base to trimming and J lost 7 bases; unmatched junction nucleotides: 6. In germline, CDR1 is LNHDA, CDR2 SQIVND (reference sequence). The CDR3 sequence is 16 residues long. The CDR3: CASSIGTTGGGGELFF. The CDR3 bases are TGTGCCAGTAGTATAGGGACGACAGGGGGCGGCGGGGAGCTGTTTTTT.

The CDR3 loop reads CASSVGGQAIDYGYTF. The CDR3 DNA sequence: TGTGCCAGCAGCGTAGGCGGGCAGGCGATAGACTATGGCTACACCTTC. The rearrangement uses TRBV9 and TRBJ1-2; no definite D call. CDR3 length equals 16 residues. Between the trimmed V and J ends, which lost 0 bases and 3 bases, there was a span of 15 bases. In germline, CDR1 is SGDLS, CDR2 YYNGEE.

This chain connects TRBV7-9 to TRBJ2-7; 7 bases align to TRBD2. Germline trimming cut 5 bases from V and 9 bases from J; bases unmatched to any gene: 13. Germline V gene sequence: CDR1 SEHNR, CDR2 FQNEAQ (reference sequence). CDR3 size: 14 residues. CDR3 DNA sequence: TGTGCCAGCAGCCTGGACGGAGCCCGGGGGGTGCAGTACTTC. Protein product: CASSLDGARGVQYF.

This clone showed up just once. The V and J genes are TRBV14 and TRBJ2-2; 8 bases agree with TRBD1. The CDR3 sequence is 15 residues long. V gave up 4 bases and J gave up 5 bases; unmatched junction bases: 6. Germline CDR1 reads SGHDN; CDR2 reads FVKESK. The CDR3 spells CASSPGQELTGELFF. CDR3 DNA: TGTGCCAGCAGCCCGGGACAGGAGCTGACCGGGGAGCTGTTTTTT.

To note about this clone: One end of the junction varies from germline; a read error may be responsible. The CDR3 DNA reads TGTGCTAGCAGCCCAGGACGGGTCACAGATACGCAGTATTTT. Amino acids: CASSPGRVTDTQYF. The V gene is TRBV7-7, the J gene TRBJ2-3, with no clear D. There are 14 residues in the CDR3. Germline loops: CDR1 SSHAT, CDR2 FNYEAQ (reference sequence).

The gene calls are TRBV5-4 and TRBJ2-2; 8 bases line up with TRBD2. V lost 4 bases, J lost 2 bases, and 4 bases stayed unmatched. This CDR3 spans 15 amino acids. Germline V gives CDR1 SGHNT, CDR2 YYREEE (reference sequence). The CDR3 loop reads CASSPGGPNTGELFF. In DNA, the CDR3 is TGTGCCAGCAGCCCGGGGGGGCCAAACACCGGGGAGCTGTTTTTT. Complete variable domain (other parts from reference TRBV5-4 and TRBJ2-2): ETGVTQSPTHLIKTRGQQVTLRCSSQSGHNTVSWYQQALGQGPQFIFQYYREEENGRGNFPPRFSGLQFPNYSSELNVNALELDDSALYLCASSPGGPNTGELFFGEGSRLTVL.

The CDR3 region is CASSQDEGTNEKLFF. The CDR3 bases are TGCGCCAGCAGCCAAGATGAAGGGACTAATGAAAAACTGTTTTTT. The rearrangement joins TRBV4-1 to TRBJ1-4, with no clear D. Germline CDR1 reads MGHRA; CDR2 reads YSYEKL. V lost 0 bases, J lost 2 bases, and 7 bases lay in between. This CDR3 spans 15 amino acids.

This chain uses TRBV10-1 with TRBJ1-1; D not certain. The CDR3 loop spans 15 amino acids. Trimming shortened V by 6 bases and J by 4 bases, and 18 bases separated the two germline ends. Looked up from germline, CDR1 is WNHNN and CDR2 is SYGVQD (reference sequence). In nucleotides, the CDR3 is TGCGCCAGCAGGCCAAGGGCGCCACCGGTCACTGAAGCTTTCTTT. Residues: CASRPRAPPVTEAFF.

The chain carries TRBV6-2 or TRBV6-3 and TRBJ1-1, with TRBD1 identical over 7 bases. The germline V gene encodes CDR1 MNHEY and CDR2 SVGEGT. The CDR3 covers 13 residues. Trimming at V came to 6 bases and at J to 6 bases, leaving 7 bases not matched to a gene. The CDR3 sequence is CASSFTGVPEAFF. The CDR3 bases are TGTGCCAGCAGCTTCACAGGGGTCCCTGAAGCTTTCTTT.

The genes are TRBV5-8 and TRBJ2-7, with D unclear. V lost 0 bases and J lost 3, with 10 bases in between. Looked up from germline, CDR1 is SGHTS and CDR2 is YDEGEE. The CDR3 is 14 residues long. CDR3 DNA: TGTGCCAGCAGCTTGGGGCCAGATGGCTACGAGCAGTACTTC. This codes for CASSLGPDGYEQYF.